The 4 T cell receptor beta chains below were found in one sample sequenced in a study of CD8 T cells in Susac syndrome. An input of about 0.45 to 1 ug of RNA was subjected to reverse transcription using random hexamers. TCRdb recomputed calls from the immunoSEQ multiplex PCR reads with MiXCR, one row per CDR3 protein. The sample has 160,000 or so distinct CDR3 sequences; around 95% are singletons. Sequenced: CD4+ T cells from PBMCs. These receptors all stem from a human donor with Susac syndrome.

This chain joins TRBV18 and TRBJ2-5; D remains unclear. This CDR3 comprises 14 residues. V dropped 3 bases and J dropped 2 bases, with 10 bases sitting between them. From germline, CDR1 is KGHSH and CDR2 LQKENI. This CDR3 is CASSPYPAQETQYF. The CDR3, as DNA: TGTGCCAGCTCACCCTACCCAGCACAAGAGACCCAGTACTTC. Based on the CDR3 plus reference TRBV18 and TRBJ2-5, the full variable domain is NAGVMQNPRHLVRRRGQEARLRCSPMKGHSHVYWYRQLPEEGLKFMVYLQKENIIDESGMPKERFSAEFPKEGPSILRIQQVVRGDSAAYFCASSPYPAQETQYFGPGTRLLVL.

This chain joins TRBV13 and TRBJ1-3; D perhaps matches TRBD1 (5 bases). V gave up 4 bases and J gave up 9 bases, with 22 bases separating them. CDR1 is PRHDT and CDR2 is FYEKMQ in the germline V gene (reference sequence). This CDR3 is 16 amino acids long. CDR3 bases: TGTGCCAGCAGCTCTCCGCGGGACGGGCGGGGAGGCACCATATATTTT. Its translation is CASSSPRDGRGGTIYF.

This chain uses TRBV20-1 with TRBJ1-2, with a possible D match to TRBD1 (5 bases). Trimming pared 6 bases from V and 4 bases from J, leaving 9 bases between. This CDR3 has 11 residues. The germline gives CDR1 DFQATT, CDR2 SNEGSKA (reference sequence). CDR3 in amino acids: CSAGGGYGYTF. In DNA form, the CDR3 reads TGCAGTGCCGGGGGGGGCTATGGCTACACCTTC.

This clonotype has only one observation. V usage is TRBV4-2 and J usage is TRBJ2-1; TRBD2 agrees at 7 bases. V dropped 0 bases and J dropped 3; count of bases not matched to a gene: 5. CDR3 length equals 16 residues. CDR1 LGHNA and CDR2 YNFKEQ come from the germline V gene. The CDR3 sequence: CASSQDIAGFYNEQFF. CDR3 sequence (DNA): TGTGCCAGCAGCCAAGATATAGCGGGTTTCTACAATGAGCAGTTCTTC.